A selection of T cell receptor beta chains follows, all from one sample in a study of breast tumors, draining lymph nodes, adjacent tissues. TCRdb used MiXCR to reprocess the multiplex PCR reads, holding one entry per CDR3 protein. There are tens of thousands of distinct CDR3 sequences in the sample; over 25% occur only once, and 8.1% lies in the top ten. The sequenced material came from axillary lymph node tissue. The receptors derive from a female donor with breast cancer. Some clones in this sample may be carry-over from other donors' samples. CDR3s include the opening cysteine and the closing phenylalanine or tryptophan.

TRBV20-1	CSAKPAGGPGTGELFF
TRBV6-1	CASSEGRSTGELFF
TRBV19	CASSIGLGPDTQYF
TRBV3-2	CASSQVEREGYEQYF
TRBV9	CASSRNGRANCSGNTIYF
TRBV6-5	CASSYSYGPDKELFF
TRBV20-1	CSAGAGAGDEQFF
TRBV11-3	CATGERGSPYNEQFF
TRBV7-2	CASSPSPLAGRNEQYF
TRBV9	CASSVRLAGPDTQYF
TRBV3-1	CASSQVSGQGVETQYF
TRBV15	CATSRDNGQPQHF
TRBV7-2	CASSLGPPGQPQHF
TRBV7-9	CASSRVAGSKNIQYF
TRBV20-1	CSAEGAYEQYF
TRBV24-1	CATSDPGQGNGYTF
TRBV4-2	CASSQEALGSTYEQYF
TRBV29-1	CGARPGTGGGEEQYF
TRBV12-3/TRBV12-4	CASRRGQTYNEQFF
TRBV4-1	CASSQSNRQRTQGPLHF
TRBV7-3	CASSLDGGGLNSPLHF
TRBV5-1	CASSWQGLNAEAFF
TRBV7-8	CASSLTSLQPQHF
TRBV20-1	CSASLGGAGNQPQHF
TRBV19	CASSIPTGGGNEQFF
TRBV12-3/TRBV12-4	CASSSQPNTEAFF
TRBV2	CASSDFVIRETQYF
TRBV24-1	CATRPGASTDTQYF
TRBV19	CASREQSSGNTIYF
TRBV7-3	CASSPSSTDTQYF
TRBV7-2	CASSSDGGRWETQYF
TRBV3-1	CASSQDRSEQFF
TRBV19	CASSYNTGELFF
TRBV7-9	CASSLGLREQFF
TRBV7-9	CASSLGTGGVLGEKLFF
TRBV12-3/TRBV12-4	CASSLDRLSNQPQHF
TRBV10-3	CAISEPGQGSSGANVLTF
TRBV25-1	CASSEYRAGVYEQYF
TRBV12-3/TRBV12-4	CASRLDYTDTQYF